The T cell receptor beta chain described here comes from a study of graft-versus-host responses after intestinal transplantation. The V gene lost 5 bases and the J gene lost 5 bases, with 13 bases spanning the gap. Germline lookup yields CDR1 LNHDA and CDR2 SQIVND (reference sequence). This CDR3 is 13 amino acids long. Generated by immunoSEQ multiplex PCR, the TCRdb table keeps only in-frame clones and is missing some. The sample holds 40,000 or so clones; around 94% are singletons and the top ten take about 0.76%. The sample in question was PBMCs, obtained 16 days after intestinal transplant. This receptor was obtained from a human patient who received an intestinal transplant, so some T cells may come from the graft donor. V usage is TRBV19 and J usage is TRBJ2-7, with D hard to call. The chain's CDR3 is CASSAAFVDEQYF. The CDR3 nucleotides are TGTGCCAGTAGTGCGGCCTTCGTCGACGAGCAGTACTTC.